The present entry profiles one T cell receptor beta chain with its context. Its matching antigen is unknown. The data derive from a study of cytomegalovirus exposure and HLA in healthy donors. Points from the study as a whole: According to a later analysis, donors in an Asian-associated ancestry cluster reportedly had fewer N-insertions than the approximately 670-donor mean. Later genetic work tied a missense DCLRE1C variant to beta-chain V and J trimming.

CDR3 length: 14 amino acids. CDR1 LGHNA and CDR2 YNFKEQ come from the germline V gene. Trimming took off 4 bases at V and 2 bases at J, with 12 bases between the two ends. 60 Vbeta and 13 Jbeta primers were used in PCR. Method: immunoSEQ multiplex PCR; TCRdb's copy keeps in-frame clones and lacks some. Among about 240,000 clones listed, around 80% were seen once. Sequencing was carried out using PBMCs. This TCR came from a middle-aged woman in good health and CMV-seropositive. This chain joins TRBV4-2 and TRBJ2-7; D is possibly TRBD2 (5 bases). This CDR3 reads CASSLHGETYEQYF. Written as DNA, the CDR3 is TGTGCCAGCAGCCTACACGGGGAGACCTACGAGCAGTACTTC.